This paragraph covers one TCR beta chain sequence. No antigen is known for it. This sample stems from a study of T cell responses to AZD1222 COVID-19 vaccine. Across the study: Second-dose groups at about 4 or about 12 weeks were pooled.

Sequenced by immunoSEQ multiplex PCR; TCRdb stores in-frame clones only, minus some. The table shows approximately 190,000 clones, with 85% to 95% occurring only once. The CDR3 runs 13 residues. V was cut by 5 bases and J by 4 bases, with 14 bases left in between. Per germline, CDR1 SQVTM and CDR2 ANQGSEA. Study results and limitations: Two AZD1222 administrations were followed by greater Spike-specific TCR breadth and depth. Donors were mostly white British, more females; clonal diversity possibly underestimated.

The sample in question was peripheral blood, obtained on day 0 of AZD1222 vaccination. This chain uses TRBV29-1 with TRBJ1-2, with D possibly matching TRBD1 (5 bases). This receptor was identified in an adult in good health. The CDR3 DNA sequence: TGCAGCGTTCGGGGGGGAGGGACCTATGGCTACACCTTC. It codes for CSVRGGGTYGYTF. Full variable domain (rest looked up from reference TRBV29-1 and TRBJ1-2): SAVISQKPSRDICQRGTSLTIQCQVDSQVTMMFWYRQQPGQSLTLIATANQGSEATYESGFVIDKFPISRPNLTFSTLTVSNMSPEDSSIYLCSVRGGGTYGYTFGSGTRLTVV.